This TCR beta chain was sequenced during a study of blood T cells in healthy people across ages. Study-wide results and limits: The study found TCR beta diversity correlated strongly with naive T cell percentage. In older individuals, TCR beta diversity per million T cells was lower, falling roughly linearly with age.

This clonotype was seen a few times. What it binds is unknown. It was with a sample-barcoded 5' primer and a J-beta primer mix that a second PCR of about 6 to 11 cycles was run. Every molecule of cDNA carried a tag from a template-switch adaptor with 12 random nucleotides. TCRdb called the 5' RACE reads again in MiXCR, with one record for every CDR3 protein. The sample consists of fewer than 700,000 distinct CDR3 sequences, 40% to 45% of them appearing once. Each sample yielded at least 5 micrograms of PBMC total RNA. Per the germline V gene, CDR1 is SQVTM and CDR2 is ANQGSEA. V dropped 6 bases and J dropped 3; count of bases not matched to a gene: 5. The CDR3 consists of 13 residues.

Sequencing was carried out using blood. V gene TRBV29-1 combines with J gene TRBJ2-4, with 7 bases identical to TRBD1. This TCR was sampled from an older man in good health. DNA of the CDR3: TGCAGCGTCGCTTGGGACAGCAAAAACATTCAGTACTTC. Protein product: CSVAWDSKNIQYF.